This T cell receptor beta chain stems from a study of lymphopenia after photon versus proton radiotherapy. Whole-study results and caveats: Under photons, naive T cells and diversity fell while effector/memory populations rose. Only patients who died were analyzed for survival; proton advantage is unproven. A bigger post-nadir fall in TCR diversity correlated inversely with survival time in deceased patients. Oligoclonal CD8+ Temra expansion after nadir drove photon patients' diversity drop.

Using immunoSEQ multiplex PCR, the repertoire was profiled, and TCRdb retains in-frame clones only, with some absent. The sample gives tens of thousands of clones, 75% to 90% of which show up once; under 4.5% is in the top ten. Losses at the gene ends were 4 bases for V and 7 bases for J; bases not matched to a gene: 7. The CDR3 has 16 amino acids. The germline V gene encodes CDR1 SGHDN and CDR2 FVKESK. A remark on this clone: Antigen unknown.

This chain uses TRBV14 with TRBJ2-1; TRBD2 aligns across 13 bases. The material was peripheral blood, obtained from a patient treated with photon-based radiotherapy. The clonotype comes from a woman in her forties or fifties with pancreatic cancer. The CDR3 sequence is CASSLFPGLAGNEQFF. For the CDR3, the DNA is TGTGCCAGCAGCCTTTTTCCGGGACTAGCGGGAAATGAGCAGTTCTTC.